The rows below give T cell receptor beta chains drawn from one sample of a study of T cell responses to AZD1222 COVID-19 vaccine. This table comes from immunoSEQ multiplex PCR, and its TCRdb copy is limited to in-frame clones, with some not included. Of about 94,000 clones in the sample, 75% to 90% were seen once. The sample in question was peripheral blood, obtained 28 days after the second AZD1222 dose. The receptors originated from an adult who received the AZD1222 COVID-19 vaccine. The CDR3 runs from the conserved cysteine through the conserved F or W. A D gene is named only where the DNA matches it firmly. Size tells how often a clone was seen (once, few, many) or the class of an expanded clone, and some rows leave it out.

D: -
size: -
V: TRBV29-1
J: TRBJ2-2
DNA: TGCAGCGTTGAAGGCGGGCTCGCGAACACCGGGGAGCTGTTTTTT
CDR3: CSVEGGLANTGELFF

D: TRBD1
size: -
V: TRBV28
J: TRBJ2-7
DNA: TGTGCCAGCAGTTTTTTAGTTGGGACAGGGGGCGACGAGCAGTACTTC
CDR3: CASSFLVGTGGDEQYF

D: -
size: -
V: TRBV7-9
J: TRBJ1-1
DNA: TGTGCCAGCAGCTTAGCGCAAGGAGGAGCTTTCTTT
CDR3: CASSLAQGGAFF

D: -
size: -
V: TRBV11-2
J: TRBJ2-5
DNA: TGTGCCAGCAGCTTTAGGATCGCGGGTCCCCAAGAGACCCAGTACTTC
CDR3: CASSFRIAGPQETQYF

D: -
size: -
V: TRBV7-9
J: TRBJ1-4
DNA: TGTGCCAGCAGCCCCCCAGGGGTCGCTAATGAAAAACTGTTTTTT
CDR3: CASSPPGVANEKLFF

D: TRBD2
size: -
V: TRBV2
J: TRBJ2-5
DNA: TGTGCCAGCAGTGGAGCGGGGGGGCCCGAGACCCAGTACTTC
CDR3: CASSGAGGPETQYF

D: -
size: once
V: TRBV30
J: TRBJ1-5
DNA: TGTGCCTGGAGTGACCGTCTATATAGCAATCAGCCCCAGCATTTT
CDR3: CAWSDRLYSNQPQHF

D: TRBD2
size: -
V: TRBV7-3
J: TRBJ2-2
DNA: TGTGCCAGCAGCTTAGCTAGCGGGAGACCCGGGGAGCTGTTTTTT
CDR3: CASSLASGRPGELFF

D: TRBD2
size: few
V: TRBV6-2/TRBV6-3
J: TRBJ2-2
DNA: TGTGCCAGCAGTTCTTGGAGCGGGAGGGGTCCCGGGGAGCTGTTTTTT
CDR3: CASSSWSGRGPGELFF

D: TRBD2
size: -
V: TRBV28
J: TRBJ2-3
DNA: TGTGCCAGCAGTTTGGCTAGCGGGAGCCCAGATACGCAGTATTTT
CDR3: CASSLASGSPDTQYF

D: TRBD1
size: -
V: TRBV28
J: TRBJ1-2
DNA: TGTGCCAGCAGTTGGGCGAAAACCGGGACAGGGGGCTACACCTTC
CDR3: CASSWAKTGTGGYTF

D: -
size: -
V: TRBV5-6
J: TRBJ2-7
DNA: TGTGCCAGCAGCTCCGGGGACCCCGTGAACGAGCAGTACTTC
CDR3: CASSSGDPVNEQYF

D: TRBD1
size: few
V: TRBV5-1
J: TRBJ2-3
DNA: TGCGCCAGCAGCGCTGGGGGGACAGGGGGCCCAGATACGCAGTATTTT
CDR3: CASSAGGTGGPDTQYF

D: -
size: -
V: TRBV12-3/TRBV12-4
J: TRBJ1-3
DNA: TGTGCCAGCAGACAAGGGTCTGGAAACACCATATATTTT
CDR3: CASRQGSGNTIYF

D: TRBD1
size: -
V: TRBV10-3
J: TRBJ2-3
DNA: TGTGCCATCAGTGAGTCGGGACAGGCGACAGGTACGCAGTATTTT
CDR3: CAISESGQATGTQYF

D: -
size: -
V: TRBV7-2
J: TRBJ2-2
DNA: TGTGCCAGCAGCTTAGCGTCGGCTACGGTCACCGGGGAGCTGTTTTTT
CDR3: CASSLASATVTGELFF

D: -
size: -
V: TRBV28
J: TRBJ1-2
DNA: TGTGCCAGCAGTGTACAGGGAAACTATGGCTACACCTTC
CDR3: CASSVQGNYGYTF

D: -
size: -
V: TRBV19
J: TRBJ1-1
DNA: TGTGCCAGTAGTACTCGAACTGAAGCTTTCTTT
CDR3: CASSTRTEAFF

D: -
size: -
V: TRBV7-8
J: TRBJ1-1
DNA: TGTGCCAGCAGCTTCCCGTGGGAGATGAACACTGAAGCTTTCTTT
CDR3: CASSFPWEMNTEAFF

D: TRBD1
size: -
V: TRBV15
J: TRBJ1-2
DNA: TGTGCCACCAGCAGGGGGACAGGGTTCCTCTATGGCTACACCTTC
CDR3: CATSRGTGFLYGYTF

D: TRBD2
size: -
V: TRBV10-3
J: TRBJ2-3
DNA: TGTGCCATCAGTGACTTCCCGACTAGCGGACCTAGCACAGATACGCAGTATTTT
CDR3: CAISDFPTSGPSTDTQYF

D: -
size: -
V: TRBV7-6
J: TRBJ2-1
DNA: TGTGCCAGCAGCGAGGACCCGACCTCCAATGAGCAGTTCTTC
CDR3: CASSEDPTSNEQFF

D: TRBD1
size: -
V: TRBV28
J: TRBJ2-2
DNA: TGTGCCAGCAGTTTATCCAGGGGGCCCTTGAACACCGGGGAGCTGTTTTTT
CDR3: CASSLSRGPLNTGELFF

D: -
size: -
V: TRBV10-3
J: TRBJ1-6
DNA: TGTGCCATCAGTGCGGGTCCGAATTCACCCCTCCACTTT
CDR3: CAISAGPNSPLHF

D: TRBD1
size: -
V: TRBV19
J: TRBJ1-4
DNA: TGTGCCACTAAGACGACAGGGACTAATGAAAAACTGTTTTTT
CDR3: CATKTTGTNEKLFF

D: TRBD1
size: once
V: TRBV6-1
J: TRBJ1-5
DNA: TGTGCCAGCAGTGAGGGTGGACAGGTTCCAAAGGGGTATCAGCCCCAGCATTTT
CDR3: CASSEGGQVPKGYQPQHF

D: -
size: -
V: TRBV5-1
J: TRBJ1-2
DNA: TGCGCCAGCAGCTTGGGTCCCACGGGGGGATATGGCTACACCTTC
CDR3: CASSLGPTGGYGYTF

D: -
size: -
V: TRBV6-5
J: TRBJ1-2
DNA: TGTGCCAGCAGTTATCAGGGGCTGGCTAACTATGGCTACACCTTC
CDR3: CASSYQGLANYGYTF

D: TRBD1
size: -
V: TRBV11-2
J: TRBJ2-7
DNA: TGTGCCAGCAGCTTAGAAGGGGGCAGGGGCTACGAGCAGTACTTC
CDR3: CASSLEGGRGYEQYF

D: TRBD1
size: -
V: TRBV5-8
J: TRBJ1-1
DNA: TGTGCCAGCAGCTTTGGAAATTCCGGGACAGTGAACACTGAAGCTTTCTTT
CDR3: CASSFGNSGTVNTEAFF

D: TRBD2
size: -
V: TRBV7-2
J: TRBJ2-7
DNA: TGTGCCAGCAGATCGAATAGCGGGGGGGATTTCTACGAGCAGTACTTC
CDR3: CASRSNSGGDFYEQYF

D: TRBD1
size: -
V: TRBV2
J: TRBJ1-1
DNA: TGTGCCAGCATGAGAGGACAGGGAGGGACTGAAGCTTTCTTT
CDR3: CASMRGQGGTEAFF

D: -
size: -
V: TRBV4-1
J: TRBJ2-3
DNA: TGCGCCAGCAGCCTCCACCTTCGCGCGGGGGATACGCAGTATTTT
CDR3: CASSLHLRAGDTQYF

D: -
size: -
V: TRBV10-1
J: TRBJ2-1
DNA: TGCGCCAGCAGTGACTCTGATGAGCAGTTCTTC
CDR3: CASSDSDEQFF

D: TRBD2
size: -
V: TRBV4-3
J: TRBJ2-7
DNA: TGCGCCAGCAGCCAAGATTTACCCCTGGGACTAGATGGCGAGCAGTACTTC
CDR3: CASSQDLPLGLDGEQYF

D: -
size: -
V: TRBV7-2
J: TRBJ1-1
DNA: TGTGCCAGCTCGTCCGCGGTTGTCACTGAAGCTTTCTTT
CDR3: CASSSAVVTEAFF

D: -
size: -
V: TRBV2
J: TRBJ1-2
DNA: TGTGCCAGCAGTGAGGGAGGGGCCTATGGCTACACCTTC
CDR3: CASSEGGAYGYTF

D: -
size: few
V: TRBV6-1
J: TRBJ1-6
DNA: TGTGCCAGCAGTGACAGGTCGGTTGGGTCACCCCTCCACTTT
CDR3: CASSDRSVGSPLHF

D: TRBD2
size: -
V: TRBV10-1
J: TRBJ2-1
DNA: TGCGCCAGCAGTGAGTCGATTAGCGGGAGAGGCCGAGCGGATGAGCAGTTCTTC
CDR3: CASSESISGRGRADEQFF

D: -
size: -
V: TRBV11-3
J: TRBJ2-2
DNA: TGTGCCAGCAGCTTAGGGGGGTTAACCGGGGAGCTGTTTTTT
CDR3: CASSLGGLTGELFF

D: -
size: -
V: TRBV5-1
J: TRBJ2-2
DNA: TGCGCCAGCAGAACGTCAGGGTTCGCCGGGGAGCTGTTTTTT
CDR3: CASRTSGFAGELFF

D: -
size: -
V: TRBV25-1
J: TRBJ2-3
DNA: TGTGCCAGCAGCCCCCTTCGGGGATTGGGCACAGATACGCAGTATTTT
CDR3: CASSPLRGLGTDTQYF

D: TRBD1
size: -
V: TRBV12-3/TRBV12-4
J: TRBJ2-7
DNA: TGTGCCAGCAGTATCCGACAGGGCAACGAGCAGTACTTC
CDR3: CASSIRQGNEQYF